This T cell receptor (beta chain) was captured by sequencing in a study of blood T cells in healthy people across ages. With a J-beta primer mix and a sample-barcoded 5' primer, a second PCR ran about 7 to 12 cycles. Via MiXCR, TCRdb re-called the 5' RACE reads, giving one row per CDR3 protein. The sample has 780,000 or so distinct CDR3 sequences, around 50% seen once. Caucasian, healthy and from Russia, the donors were aged between about 6 and 100. Germline V lookup: CDR1 SGHRS, CDR2 YFSETQ. The junction had 10 bases not matched to a gene; V was cut back by 0 bases and J by 6 bases. This CDR3 has 18 residues.

J is TRBJ2-3 and V is TRBV5-1, with 13 nucleotides matching TRBD2. The sequence derives from a man aged 35 to 55 in good health. The sample consisted of blood. CDR3 nucleotides: TGCGCCAGCAGCTTGGCCAGGACTAGCGGGAGCCAGGAGGATACGCAGTATTTT. As protein: CASSLARTSGSQEDTQYF. Looking up the rest from reference TRBV5-1 and TRBJ2-3 gives the full variable domain: KAGVTQTPRYLIKTRGQQVTLSCSPISGHRSVSWYQQTPGQGLQFLFEYFSETQRNKGNFPGRFSGRQFSNSRSEMNVSTLELGDSALYLCASSLARTSGSQEDTQYFGPGTRLTVL.